This section outlines one T cell receptor (beta chain) sequence together with its context. This sample is drawn from a study of T cell changes during pregnancy in multiple sclerosis. This CDR3 has 19 amino acids. The trim removed 5 bases at V and 5 bases at J, leaving 12 bases unmatched. Germline CDR1 is SGHNT and CDR2 is YYREEE (reference sequence). Data came from immunoSEQ multiplex PCR; TCRdb stores just in-frame clones and leaves some out. The sample has around 72,000 clones, roughly 91% seen once. The sequence derives from a female donor in good health, enrolled as a control in a pregnancy study. The V gene is TRBV5-4, the J gene TRBJ2-2; TRBD2 aligns across 16 bases. The material sequenced was peripheral blood, taken in the third trimester of pregnancy. The CDR3 nucleotides are TGTGCCAGCAGTGGGAGCCCCGGGACTAGCGGGAGGGCGACCGGGGAGCTGTTTTTT. Translation: CASSGSPGTSGRATGELFF.